This T cell receptor (beta chain) was found in a study of T cell responses to AZD1222 COVID-19 vaccine. Study-wide results and limits: Close to half of all spike-specific TCRs reportedly target regions of the variants that are unmutated. Recipients of AZD1222 seropositive at baseline numbered only five or six.

TCRdb's table, derived via immunoSEQ multiplex PCR, lists solely in-frame clones and lacks some. Of 65,000 or so clones in the sample, 84% were seen once. As to this clone: Its antigen is undetermined.

The source was peripheral blood, collected on day 0 of AZD1222 vaccination. This receptor was obtained from an adult in good health.

Here the CDR3 DNA reads TGTGCCAGCAGAGGGACAGGGGGCGTCGATGAGCAGTTCTTC. Protein: CASRGTGGVDEQFF. This chain joins TRBV28 and TRBJ2-1; 12 nucleotides agree with TRBD1. The germline CDR1 and CDR2 sequences are MDHEN and SYDVKM. With V trimmed by 6 bases and J by 8 bases, 5 bases remained unmatched. The CDR3 covers 14 residues.